The next 16 T cell receptor beta chains were all read from a single sample in a study of cytomegalovirus exposure and HLA in healthy donors. Produced via immunoSEQ multiplex PCR; TCRdb's table is partial and in-frame only. Of some 330,000 clones detected, roughly 88% appear once; the ten largest clones hold around 0.84%. The sample consisted of PBMCs. The receptors stem from a young woman in good health and CMV-seronegative.

CDR3 residues: CASQTGAAYGYTF. The CDR3 bases are TGTGCCAGCCAGACAGGGGCAGCCTATGGCTACACCTTC. The chain carries TRBV6-5 and TRBJ1-2; 8 bases fit TRBD1. Trimming removed 8 bases from V and 4 bases from J; junction bases left unmatched: 6. This CDR3 contains 13 residues. The V gene's germline CDR1 is MNHEY and CDR2 SVGAGI.

The V and J genes are TRBV5-4 and TRBJ2-7; TRBD1 might be the D (8 bases). V shed 4 bases and J shed 4 bases, with 15 bases lying between them. The CDR3 is made up of 14 amino acids. Germline CDR1 SGHNT, CDR2 YYREEE (reference sequence). The CDR3 DNA reads TGTGCCAGCAGCCAACAGGGGGGGGGTTACGAGCAGTACTTC. Its translation is CASSQQGGGYEQYF.

The CDR3 spells CASSQEGPGQGDYEQYF. CDR3 nucleotide sequence: TGCGCCAGCAGCCAAGAGGGGCCGGGACAGGGGGACTACGAGCAGTACTTC. V and J are TRBV4-3 and TRBJ2-7; 11 nucleotides agree with TRBD1. The CDR3 is 17 residues long. CDR1 and CDR2 (germline): LGHNA, YSLEER. With 0 bases clipped from V and 3 bases from J, the junction kept 7 bases outside the gene matches.

The chain recombines TRBV25-1 with TRBJ2-1; 9 bases are a match to TRBD1. V shed 3 bases, J shed 5 bases, and the junction held 2 bases outside the gene matches. Germline assignment: CDR1 MGHDK and CDR2 SYGVNS. The CDR3 covers 14 residues. CDR3 in amino acids: CASSETGGHNEQFF. The CDR3 DNA is TGTGCCAGCAGTGAGACAGGGGGACACAATGAGCAGTTCTTC.

This chain uses TRBV29-1 with TRBJ2-7; the match to TRBD1 covers 10 bases. Trimming took 4 bases from V and 4 from J; bases not matched to a gene: 13. This CDR3 contains 16 residues. Germline V CDR1 and CDR2: SQVTM, ANQGSEA. The chain's CDR3 is CSVVGGQGFSVYEQYF. DNA for the CDR3: TGCAGCGTTGTTGGGGGACAGGGGTTCTCCGTGTACGAGCAGTACTTC.

The genes are TRBV6-5 and TRBJ2-7; D is perhaps TRBD1 (6 bases). This CDR3 spans 15 amino acids. Germline V gene data show CDR1 as MNHEY and CDR2 as SVGAGI. Trimming removed 6 bases from V and 2 bases from J, with 17 bases in between. The CDR3 spells CASRKTRDTPYEQYF. In nucleotides, the CDR3 is TGTGCCAGCAGGAAAACCCGGGACACCCCCTACGAGCAGTACTTC.

Written as DNA, the CDR3 is TGTGCCAGTAGTATCGTTTCGGCGGGTTATGGCTACACCTTC. Protein sequence: CASSIVSAGYGYTF. The V and J genes are TRBV19 and TRBJ1-2; D is undetermined. V gave up 3 bases and J gave up 5 bases, with 13 bases separating them. The CDR3 covers 14 residues. CDR1 and CDR2 (germline): LNHDA, SQIVND (reference sequence). The full variable domain, with the rest looked up from reference TRBV19 and TRBJ1-2, is DGGITQSPKYLFRKEGQNVTLSCEQNLNHDAMYWYRQDPGQGLRLIYYSQIVNDFQKGDIAEGYSVSREKKESFPLTVTSAQKNPTAFYLCASSIVSAGYGYTFGSGTRLTVV.

The V and J genes are TRBV29-1 and TRBJ2-7; 8 bases are shared with TRBD1. The junction had 8 bases not matched to a gene; V was cut back by 2 bases and J by 5 bases. The CDR3 extends over 14 amino acids. Germline CDR1 and CDR2: SQVTM and ANQGSEA. Written as DNA, the CDR3 is TGCAGCGTTGAATTCGGAAACAGGGGGAACGAGCAGTACTTC. Translation: CSVEFGNRGNEQYF.

This clone was seen only a few times. The chain has TRBV29-1 and TRBJ1-2; no clear D gene. Germline V CDR1 and CDR2: SQVTM, ANQGSEA. The CDR3 sequence is 17 residues long. The V end was cut by 0 bases, the J end by 8 bases, with 25 bases between. Here the CDR3 reads CSVEDVALAEGQDGYTF. The CDR3 region has the DNA TGCAGCGTTGAAGATGTGGCTCTTGCGGAGGGCCAAGACGGCTACACCTTC.

This clone was counted between two and nine times. Germline is not matched at one junction end, which may reflect a read error. This rearrangement joins TRBV19 to TRBJ2-2; D is uncertain. The germline V gene encodes CDR1 LNHDA and CDR2 SQIVND (reference sequence). This CDR3 is built from 14 residues. The CDR3 loop is CASNIGQASGELFF. CDR3 sequence (DNA): TGTGCCAGTAATATAGGGCAGGCCTCCGGGGAGCTGTTTTTT. Using reference TRBV19 and TRBJ2-2 for the parts outside the CDR3, the full variable domain is DGGITQSPKYLFRKEGQNVTLSCEQNLNHDAMYWYRQDPGQGLRLIYYSQIVNDFQKGDIAEGYSVSREKKESFPLTVTSAQKNPTAFYLCASNIGQASGELFFGEGSRLTVL.

About this clone: Other DNA sequences in this specimen translate into the identical CDR3. The V call is TRBV28, the J call TRBJ1-2, with TRBD1 matching over 9 bases. Germline V CDR1 and CDR2: MDHEN, SYDVKM. The CDR3 consists of 13 residues. Trimming removed 4 bases from V and 5 bases from J; junction bases left unmatched: 2. The CDR3 DNA sequence: TGTGCCAGCAGTTCGGGACAGGGTTATGGCTACACCTTC. It codes for CASSSGQGYGYTF.

CDR3 nucleotide sequence: TGTGCCAGTGCAGGGTTTCAAGAGACCCAGTACTTC. Its translation: CASAGFQETQYF. The chain employs TRBV19 and TRBJ2-5; tentatively, D is TRBD1 (5 bases). The CDR3 sequence is 12 residues long. The V gene lost 8 bases and the J gene lost 2 bases, with 9 bases spanning the gap. Germline loops: CDR1 LNHDA, CDR2 SQIVND (reference sequence).

V usage is TRBV5-1 and J usage is TRBJ2-7; D remains unclear. Germline CDR1 SGHRS, CDR2 YFSETQ. CDR3 length equals 12 residues. V shed 2 bases and J shed 6 bases, with 9 bases lying between them. The chain's CDR3 is CASSFSGAEQYF. The CDR3 DNA reads TGCGCCAGCAGCTTTTCAGGCGCCGAGCAGTACTTC.

The chain is built from TRBV11-3 and TRBJ2-7, with D tentatively TRBD1 (6 bases). This CDR3 comprises 16 residues. V lost 1 base and J 2 bases, leaving 15 bases between the germline ends. Germline lookup yields CDR1 SGHNT and CDR2 YENEEA. The DNA of the CDR3 is TGTGCCAGCAGCTTAGCCCGGATGGACAGACCCTACGAGCAGTACTTC. This sequence encodes CASSLARMDRPYEQYF.

The chain uses TRBV5-1 and TRBJ1-2; D unresolved. Germline CDR1 reads SGHRS; CDR2 reads YFSETQ. V lost 4 bases to trimming and J lost 10 bases, with 26 bases between them. The CDR3 consists of 16 residues. The CDR3 protein is CASSPGLFLPSLTYTF. The CDR3 DNA sequence: TGCGCCAGCAGCCCGGGTCTATTCCTACCGTCTCTCACCTACACCTTC.

The CDR3 nucleotides read TGCGCCAGGCGACACCTGGGGAAGGACAGGGGGCCCCACCCGCCCACCTGCTACGAGCAGTACTTC. Its translation is CARRHLGKDRGPHPPTCYEQYF. J is TRBJ2-7 and V is TRBV23-1; the match to TRBD1 covers 11 bases. TRBV23-1 belongs to the ORF category, with a function that is uncertain. There are 22 residues in the CDR3. With 9 bases clipped from V and 3 bases from J, the junction kept 31 bases outside the gene matches.